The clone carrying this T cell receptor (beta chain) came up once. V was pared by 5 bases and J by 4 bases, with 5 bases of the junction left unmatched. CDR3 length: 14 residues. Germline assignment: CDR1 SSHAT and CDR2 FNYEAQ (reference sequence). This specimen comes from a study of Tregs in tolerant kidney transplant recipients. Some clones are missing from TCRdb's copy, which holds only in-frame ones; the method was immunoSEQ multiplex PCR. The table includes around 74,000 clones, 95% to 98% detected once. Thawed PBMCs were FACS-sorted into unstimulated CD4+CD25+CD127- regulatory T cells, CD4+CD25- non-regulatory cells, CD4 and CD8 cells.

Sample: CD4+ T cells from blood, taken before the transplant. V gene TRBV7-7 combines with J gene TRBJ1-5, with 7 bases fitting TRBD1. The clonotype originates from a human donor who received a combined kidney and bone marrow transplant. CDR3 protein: CASSPRDRNQPQHF. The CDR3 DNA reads TGTGCCAGCAGCCCTCGGGACAGAAATCAGCCCCAGCATTTT.